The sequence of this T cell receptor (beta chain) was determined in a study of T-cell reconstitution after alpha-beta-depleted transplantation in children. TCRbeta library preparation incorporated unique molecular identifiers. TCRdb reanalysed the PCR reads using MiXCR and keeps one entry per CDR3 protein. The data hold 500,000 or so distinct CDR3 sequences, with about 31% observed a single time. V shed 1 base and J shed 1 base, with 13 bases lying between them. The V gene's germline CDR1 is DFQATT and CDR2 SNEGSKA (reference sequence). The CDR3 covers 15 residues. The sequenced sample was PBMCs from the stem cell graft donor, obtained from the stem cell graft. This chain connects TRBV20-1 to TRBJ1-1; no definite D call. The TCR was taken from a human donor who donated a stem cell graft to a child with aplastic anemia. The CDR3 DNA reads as TGCAGTGCTAGAGTTTCGGACCAGCCGAACACTGAAGCTTTCTTT. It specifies CSARVSDQPNTEAFF.